The T cell receptor (beta chain) described here comes from a study of cytomegalovirus exposure and HLA in healthy donors. Study-wide points: Indistinguishable V segments, including TRBV6-2 and TRBV6-3, were excluded. It was reported in a later analysis that an Asian-associated ancestry cluster showed fewer N-insertions than the approximately 700-donor mean.

This CDR3 contains 20 residues. The germline CDR1 and CDR2 sequences are SGHVS and FQNEAQ. V lost 0 bases, J lost 5 bases, and 28 bases lay in between. This clone has only a few counts. Its cognate antigen is unknown. The PCR made use of 60 Vbeta and 13 Jbeta primers. This table comes from immunoSEQ multiplex PCR, and its TCRdb copy is limited to in-frame clones, with some not included. This repertoire shows some 160,000 clones, around four fifths found once; its top ten account for 1.5% to 1.7%. The sequence was collected from a woman under 30 in good health and CMV-seronegative. The chain links TRBV7-8 to TRBJ2-5, with D maybe TRBD1 (6 bases). The sample comprised PBMCs. DNA for the CDR3: TGTGCCAGCAGCTTAGCACAGGGACGTCGTTGGGGCAACGGAGTCGAGACCCAGTACTTC. Amino acid sequence: CASSLAQGRRWGNGVETQYF.